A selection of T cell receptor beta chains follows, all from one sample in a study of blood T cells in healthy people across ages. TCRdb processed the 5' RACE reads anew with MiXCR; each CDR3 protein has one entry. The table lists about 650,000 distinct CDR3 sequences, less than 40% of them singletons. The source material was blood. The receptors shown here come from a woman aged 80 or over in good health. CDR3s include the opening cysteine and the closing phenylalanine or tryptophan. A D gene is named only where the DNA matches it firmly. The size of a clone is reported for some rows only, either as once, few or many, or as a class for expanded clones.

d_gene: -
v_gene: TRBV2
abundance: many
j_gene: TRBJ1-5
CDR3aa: CASSADPRPNQPQHF
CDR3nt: TGTGCCAGCAGTGCGGACCCTCGGCCAAATCAGCCCCAGCATTTT

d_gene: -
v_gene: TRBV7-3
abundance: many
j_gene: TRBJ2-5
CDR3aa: CASSSGTGETQYF
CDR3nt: TGTGCCAGCAGCTCAGGGACGGGAGAGACCCAGTACTTC

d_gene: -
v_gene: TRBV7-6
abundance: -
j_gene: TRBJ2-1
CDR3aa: CASSPGNSDEQFF
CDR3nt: TGTGCCAGCAGCCCGGGAAATAGCGATGAGCAGTTCTTC

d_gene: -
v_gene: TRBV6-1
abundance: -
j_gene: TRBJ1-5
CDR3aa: CASETIGGLGGQPQHF
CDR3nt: TGTGCCAGCGAAACTATCGGCGGTTTGGGGGGTCAGCCCCAGCATTTT

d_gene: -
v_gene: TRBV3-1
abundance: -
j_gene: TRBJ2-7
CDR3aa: CASSQLIGQSEQYF
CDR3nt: TGTGCCAGCAGCCAACTTATAGGACAGAGCGAGCAGTACTTC

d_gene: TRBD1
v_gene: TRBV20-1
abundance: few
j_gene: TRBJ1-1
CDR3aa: CSARRTGENTEAFF
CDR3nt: TGCAGTGCTCGTCGGACAGGCGAAAACACTGAAGCTTTCTTT

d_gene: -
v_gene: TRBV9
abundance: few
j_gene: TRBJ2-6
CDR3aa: CASSVEGRGGSGANVLTF
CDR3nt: TGTGCCAGCAGCGTAGAGGGCAGGGGGGGGTCTGGGGCCAACGTCCTGACTTTC

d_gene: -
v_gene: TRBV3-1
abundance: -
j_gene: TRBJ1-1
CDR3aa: CASSDRVNTEAFF
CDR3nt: TGTGCCAGCAGCGACCGAGTGAACACTGAAGCTTTCTTT

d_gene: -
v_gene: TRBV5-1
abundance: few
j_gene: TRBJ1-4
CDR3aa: CASSEGFGVEKLFF
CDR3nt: TGCGCCAGCAGCGAGGGGTTCGGGGTAGAAAAACTGTTTTTT

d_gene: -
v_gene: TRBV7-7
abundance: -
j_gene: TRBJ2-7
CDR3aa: CASSETGTDYNEQYF
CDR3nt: TGTGCCAGCAGCGAAACCGGGACTGACTACAATGAGCAGTACTTC

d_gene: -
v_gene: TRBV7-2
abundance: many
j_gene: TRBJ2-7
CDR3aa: CASTPSGVEQYF
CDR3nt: TGTGCCAGCACCCCCAGCGGTGTGGAGCAGTACTTC

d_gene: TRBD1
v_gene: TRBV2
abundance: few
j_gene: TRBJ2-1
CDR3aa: CASRGQGAPSVPQVF
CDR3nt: TGTGCCAGCAGGGGACAGGGGGCGCCTTCAGTCCCGCAGGTCTTC

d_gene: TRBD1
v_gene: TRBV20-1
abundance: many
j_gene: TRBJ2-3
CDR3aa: CSAARTGGAVQQYF
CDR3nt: TGCAGTGCTGCCCGGACAGGGGGAGCGGTACAGCAGTATTTT

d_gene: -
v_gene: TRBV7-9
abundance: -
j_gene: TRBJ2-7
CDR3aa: CASSFISRYEQYF
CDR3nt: TGTGCCAGCAGTTTTATCAGTAGATACGAGCAGTACTTC

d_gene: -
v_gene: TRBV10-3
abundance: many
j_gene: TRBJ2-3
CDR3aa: CAISEGRIATDTQYF
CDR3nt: TGTGCCATCAGTGAAGGAAGGATAGCGACAGATACGCAGTATTTT

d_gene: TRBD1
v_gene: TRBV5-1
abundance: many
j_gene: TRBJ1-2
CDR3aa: CASSVDGTGRIGYTF
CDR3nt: TGCGCCAGCAGCGTGGATGGGACAGGTCGTATTGGCTACACCTTC

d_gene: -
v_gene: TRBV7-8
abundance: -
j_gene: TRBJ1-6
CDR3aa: CASSESSGNAYNSPLHF
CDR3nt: TGTGCCAGCAGCGAATCCTCGGGGAACGCCTATAATTCACCCCTCCACTTT

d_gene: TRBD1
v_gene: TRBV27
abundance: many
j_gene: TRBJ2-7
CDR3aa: CASSLAANRGFYEQYF
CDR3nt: TGTGCCAGCAGTTTAGCCGCCAACAGGGGATTCTACGAGCAGTACTTC

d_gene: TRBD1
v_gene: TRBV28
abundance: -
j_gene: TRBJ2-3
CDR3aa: CASSFEGTESTDTQYF
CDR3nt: TGTGCCAGCAGTTTCGAAGGGACAGAGAGCACAGATACGCAGTATTTT

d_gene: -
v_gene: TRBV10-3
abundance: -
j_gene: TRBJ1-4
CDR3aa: CAISDPDGGNEKLFF
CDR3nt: TGTGCCATCAGTGACCCGGACGGAGGAAATGAAAAACTGTTTTTT

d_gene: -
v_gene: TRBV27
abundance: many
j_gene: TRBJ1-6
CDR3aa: CASSDESNSPLHF
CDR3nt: TGTGCCAGCAGTGACGAATCTAATTCACCCCTCCACTTT

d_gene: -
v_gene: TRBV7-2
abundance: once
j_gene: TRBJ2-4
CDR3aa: CASSRGGFAKNIQYF
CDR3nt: TGTGCCAGCAGCCGAGGCGGGTTCGCCAAAAACATTCAGTACTTC

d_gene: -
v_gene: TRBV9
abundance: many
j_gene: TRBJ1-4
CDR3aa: CASSVGGRTNEKLFF
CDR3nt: TGTGCCAGCAGCGTAGGGGGGAGGACTAATGAAAAACTGTTTTTT